The rows below give T cell receptor beta chains drawn from one sample of a study of blood T cell repertoires in COVID-19. This table comes from immunoSEQ multiplex PCR, and its TCRdb copy is limited to in-frame clones, with some not included. The data hold more than 150,000 clones, with roughly four fifths observed a single time. Material: peripheral blood. These receptors were taken from an elderly woman with COVID-19, enrolled during active disease. The CDR3 runs from the conserved cysteine through the conserved F or W. Each record gives: J gene, D gene, clone size, V gene, CDR3 DNA, CDR3 protein. The D gene is left open where the match is weak. The size entry is marked missing in some rows and otherwise reads once, few, many or a size class.

j_call: TRBJ2-2; d_call: TRBD1; clone_size: .; v_call: TRBV5-1; cdr3_nt: TGCGCCAGCAGACCCGGGACAGGGGACACCGGGGAGCTGTTTTTT; cdr3_aa: CASRPGTGDTGELFF
j_call: TRBJ1-2; d_call: TRBD1; clone_size: .; v_call: TRBV7-2; cdr3_nt: TGTGCCAGCAGCTTAGTACAGGGGGCGCCGGATGGCTACACCTTC; cdr3_aa: CASSLVQGAPDGYTF
j_call: TRBJ1-1; d_call: .; clone_size: .; v_call: TRBV7-9; cdr3_nt: TGTGCCAGCAGCCCACGGACGGGGATGAACACTGAAGCTTTCTTT; cdr3_aa: CASSPRTGMNTEAFF
j_call: TRBJ2-1; d_call: .; clone_size: .; v_call: TRBV7-3; cdr3_nt: TGTGCCAGCAGCCCGTCGGCGGGGCATGAGCAGTTCTTC; cdr3_aa: CASSPSAGHEQFF
j_call: TRBJ1-5; d_call: .; clone_size: .; v_call: TRBV4-3; cdr3_nt: TGCGCCAGCAGCCTCGGACTGACCCGCAATCAGCCCCAGCATTTT; cdr3_aa: CASSLGLTRNQPQHF
j_call: TRBJ2-1; d_call: .; clone_size: .; v_call: TRBV7-8; cdr3_nt: TGTGCCAGCAGCCCGTTCCAGGAGCAGTTCTTC; cdr3_aa: CASSPFQEQFF
j_call: TRBJ1-1; d_call: .; clone_size: .; v_call: TRBV5-5; cdr3_nt: TGTGCCAGCAGCTTTCTTGGGGCTATGAACACTGAAGCTTTCTTT; cdr3_aa: CASSFLGAMNTEAFF
j_call: TRBJ1-1; d_call: TRBD1; clone_size: .; v_call: TRBV30; cdr3_nt: TGTGCCTGGGGACAGGGGAACACTGAAGCTTTCTTT; cdr3_aa: CAWGQGNTEAFF
j_call: TRBJ1-3; d_call: TRBD1; clone_size: .; v_call: TRBV28; cdr3_nt: TGTGCCAGCAGTAATCAGGGGGCCTCTGGAAACACCATATATTTT; cdr3_aa: CASSNQGASGNTIYF
j_call: TRBJ1-2; d_call: .; clone_size: .; v_call: TRBV5-1; cdr3_nt: TGCGCCAGCAGCTCCAGAATCGGTTCAGGGTTTTATGGCTACACCTTC; cdr3_aa: CASSSRIGSGFYGYTF
j_call: TRBJ2-1; d_call: .; clone_size: .; v_call: TRBV27; cdr3_nt: TGTGCCAGCAGTTTAGCCAGGGGCCACAATGAGCAGTTCTTC; cdr3_aa: CASSLARGHNEQFF
j_call: TRBJ1-3; d_call: .; clone_size: .; v_call: TRBV7-6; cdr3_nt: TGTGCCAGCAGCTTAACAGGGTCTGGAAACACCATATATTTT; cdr3_aa: CASSLTGSGNTIYF
j_call: TRBJ1-4; d_call: TRBD1; clone_size: few; v_call: TRBV18; cdr3_nt: TGTGCCAGCTCACCACGCCAGGGGGTAGCTAATGAAAAACTGTTTTTT; cdr3_aa: CASSPRQGVANEKLFF
j_call: TRBJ2-5; d_call: TRBD2; clone_size: few; v_call: TRBV15; cdr3_nt: TGTGCCACCAGCAGAGATCCAGCGGGAGGGATAGAGACCCAGTACTTC; cdr3_aa: CATSRDPAGGIETQYF
j_call: TRBJ2-7; d_call: TRBD2; clone_size: once; v_call: TRBV7-9; cdr3_nt: TGTGCCAGCAGCTTAGGACTAGCGAGGGAGCAGTACTTC; cdr3_aa: CASSLGLAREQYF
j_call: TRBJ1-2; d_call: .; clone_size: .; v_call: TRBV6-1; cdr3_nt: TGTGCCAGCAGTGAAGCCCCCGGGACTACCCGAATATATGGCTACACCTTC; cdr3_aa: CASSEAPGTTRIYGYTF
j_call: TRBJ2-5; d_call: TRBD1; clone_size: .; v_call: TRBV5-1; cdr3_nt: TGCGCCAGCAGTTCGGGACAGGGGGAGACCCAGTACTTC; cdr3_aa: CASSSGQGETQYF
j_call: TRBJ2-4; d_call: TRBD2; clone_size: .; v_call: TRBV2; cdr3_nt: TGTGCCAGCAGTACTAGCGGGGTCAAAAACATTCAGTACTTC; cdr3_aa: CASSTSGVKNIQYF
j_call: TRBJ2-1; d_call: TRBD2; clone_size: .; v_call: TRBV27; cdr3_nt: TGTGCCAGCAGCCATAGCGGGGGGGCAAATGAGCAGTTCTTC; cdr3_aa: CASSHSGGANEQFF
j_call: TRBJ2-7; d_call: TRBD2; clone_size: .; v_call: TRBV20-1; cdr3_nt: TGCAGTGCTAGTGTTAGCGGGAGTACAGACGAGCAGTACTTC; cdr3_aa: CSASVSGSTDEQYF
j_call: TRBJ1-6; d_call: TRBD1; clone_size: .; v_call: TRBV6-5; cdr3_nt: TGTGCCAGCGTCACAGGGGGCTTTGATTCACCCCTCCACTTT; cdr3_aa: CASVTGGFDSPLHF
j_call: TRBJ1-4; d_call: .; clone_size: .; v_call: TRBV19; cdr3_nt: TGTGCCAGTAACAGTCCCTGGGATGAAAAACTGTTTTTT; cdr3_aa: CASNSPWDEKLFF
j_call: TRBJ1-2; d_call: TRBD1; clone_size: .; v_call: TRBV11-3; cdr3_nt: TGTGCCAGCAGCATTAAACAAGGACAGGGGCGAGATGGCTACACCTTC; cdr3_aa: CASSIKQGQGRDGYTF
j_call: TRBJ2-7; d_call: TRBD1; clone_size: .; v_call: TRBV18; cdr3_nt: TGTGCCAGCTCACCGCCGACAGGGGGCTACGAGCAGTACTTC; cdr3_aa: CASSPPTGGYEQYF
j_call: TRBJ2-5; d_call: TRBD1; clone_size: .; v_call: TRBV7-2; cdr3_nt: TGTGCCAGCAGCCCAGAACTGACAGGGGGCGGGGAGACCCAGTACTTC; cdr3_aa: CASSPELTGGGETQYF
j_call: TRBJ2-1; d_call: .; clone_size: .; v_call: TRBV6-5; cdr3_nt: TGTGCCAGCAGTTACGGGCAGGGGTTTGAGCAGTTCTTC; cdr3_aa: CASSYGQGFEQFF
j_call: TRBJ1-2; d_call: .; clone_size: .; v_call: TRBV19; cdr3_nt: TGTGCCAGTACTGATACAGGGCTATCCAACTATGGCTACACCTTC; cdr3_aa: CASTDTGLSNYGYTF
j_call: TRBJ2-1; d_call: TRBD2; clone_size: .; v_call: TRBV6-1; cdr3_nt: TGTGCCAGCAGTGTAGCTCCGGGACTAGCCTATGAGCAGTTCTTC; cdr3_aa: CASSVAPGLAYEQFF
j_call: TRBJ2-3; d_call: TRBD1; clone_size: few; v_call: TRBV29-1; cdr3_nt: TGCAGCGTTGAAGATTATTGGGGACAGGGACGCACAGATACGCAGTATTTT; cdr3_aa: CSVEDYWGQGRTDTQYF
j_call: TRBJ1-1; d_call: .; clone_size: medium-sized; v_call: TRBV12-3/TRBV12-4; cdr3_nt: TGTGCCAGCAGCCTAGGCCCGAACACTGAAGCTTTCTTT; cdr3_aa: CASSLGPNTEAFF
j_call: TRBJ2-3; d_call: .; clone_size: .; v_call: TRBV12-5; cdr3_nt: TGTGCTAGTGGTTTGGCTATGATAGATACGCAGTATTTT; cdr3_aa: CASGLAMIDTQYF
j_call: TRBJ2-7; d_call: TRBD2; clone_size: .; v_call: TRBV28; cdr3_nt: TGTGCCAGCACCCAACCCGCTAGCGGGAGTCTCTACGAGCAGTACTTC; cdr3_aa: CASTQPASGSLYEQYF
j_call: TRBJ1-4; d_call: TRBD1; clone_size: .; v_call: TRBV5-1; cdr3_nt: TGCGCCAGCAGCTTGAACAGGGGTGGCGAAAAACTGTTTTTT; cdr3_aa: CASSLNRGGEKLFF
j_call: TRBJ2-7; d_call: .; clone_size: .; v_call: TRBV19; cdr3_nt: TGTGCCAGTAGTATAAGAGCGGGCTACCCCTACGAGCAGTACTTC; cdr3_aa: CASSIRAGYPYEQYF
j_call: TRBJ2-6; d_call: .; clone_size: .; v_call: TRBV11-2; cdr3_nt: TGTGCCAGCAGCCCCGAGAGAACAGGGTCTGGGGCCAACGTCCTGACTTTC; cdr3_aa: CASSPERTGSGANVLTF